These T cell receptor beta chains were read from a single sample in a study of blood T cell repertoires in COVID-19. This table comes from immunoSEQ multiplex PCR, and its TCRdb copy is limited to in-frame clones, with some not included. This sample has around 190,000 clones, with about 83% found just once. Sequencing used PBMCs or T cells enriched from blood (not recorded which). These receptors all stem from a woman in her thirties who had been exposed to COVID-19. Both conserved end residues are part of each CDR3. A D gene is named only where the DNA matches it firmly. The size field is filled for only some rows; it gives once, few, many or a size class.

NA,TRBJ1-4,TRBV7-9,NA,CASSLGQEREKLFF,TGTGCCAGCAGCTTGGGCCAAGAAAGGGAAAAACTGTTTTTT
NA,TRBJ2-4,TRBV29-1,NA,CSVGTTGFTIQNIQYF,TGCAGCGTCGGGACAACAGGATTTACCATCCAAAACATTCAGTACTTC
NA,TRBJ1-1,TRBV6-1,NA,CASNVQGRTEAFF,TGTGCCAGCAACGTACAGGGCCGCACTGAAGCTTTCTTT
few,TRBJ2-7,TRBV20-1,NA,CSASQGREQYF,TGCAGTGCCAGCCAGGGGCGCGAGCAGTACTTC
NA,TRBJ2-3,TRBV3-1/TRBV3-2,TRBD2,CASSQTSGVHVDTQYF,TGTGCCAGCAGCCAGACTAGCGGGGTTCACGTAGATACGCAGTATTTT
NA,TRBJ2-2,TRBV19,TRBD1,CATRGFGQAPAGELFF,TGTGCCACTAGAGGGTTTGGACAGGCCCCCGCCGGGGAGCTGTTTTTT
NA,TRBJ2-5,TRBV15,NA,CATSSLDNQETQYF,TGTGCCACCAGCAGTCTAGATAACCAAGAGACCCAGTACTTC
NA,TRBJ2-5,TRBV7-7,NA,CASGTVGQETQYF,TGTGCTAGCGGGACAGTCGGTCAAGAGACCCAGTACTTC
few,TRBJ1-5,TRBV6-5,NA,CASRKTGRNQPQHF,TGTGCCAGCAGAAAGACAGGTCGCAATCAGCCCCAGCATTTT
NA,TRBJ2-7,TRBV5-6,TRBD2,CASSLLLAGTPYEQYF,TGTGCCAGCAGCTTACTACTAGCGGGGACCCCCTACGAGCAGTACTTC
NA,TRBJ2-5,TRBV4-3,TRBD2,CASSQEWLAGGLETQYF,TGCGCCAGCAGCCAAGAGTGGCTAGCGGGGGGGTTAGAGACCCAGTACTTC
NA,TRBJ2-7,TRBV10-3,NA,CATTSTESYEQYF,TGTGCCACAACCTCGACTGAATCCTACGAGCAGTACTTC
NA,TRBJ1-1,TRBV5-1,NA,CASSFGNNGDTEAFF,TGCGCCAGCAGCTTTGGGAACAACGGGGACACTGAAGCTTTCTTT
NA,TRBJ2-2,TRBV5-8,NA,CASSLAGRVDTGELFF,TGTGCCAGCAGCTTGGCCGGCAGGGTTGACACCGGGGAGCTGTTTTTT
NA,TRBJ1-4,TRBV7-7,NA,CASSLVGSLGEKLFF,TGTGCTAGCAGCCTAGTGGGGAGTCTAGGTGAAAAACTGTTTTTT
NA,TRBJ2-5,TRBV11-2,TRBD1,CASSPGQGAQETQYF,TGTGCCAGCAGCCCGGGACAGGGGGCTCAAGAGACCCAGTACTTC
once,TRBJ2-3,TRBV11-2,NA,CASSLEGARTDTQYF,TGTGCCAGCAGCTTAGAGGGGGCTCGCACAGATACGCAGTATTTT
NA,TRBJ1-4,TRBV5-1,NA,CASSGRGAEKLFF,TGCGCCAGCAGCGGCAGGGGTGCTGAAAAACTGTTTTTT
once,TRBJ1-2,TRBV7-9,TRBD1,CASSTAGTAYGYTF,TGTGCCAGCAGCACAGCCGGGACAGCCTATGGCTACACCTTC
NA,TRBJ1-4,TRBV19,TRBD1,CASRPTGKGEKLFF,TGTGCCAGTAGACCGACAGGGAAAGGTGAAAAACTGTTTTTT
NA,TRBJ1-4,TRBV12-3/TRBV12-4,NA,CASSQGVEKLFF,TGTGCCAGCAGCCAGGGCGTTGAAAAACTGTTTTTT
once,TRBJ2-3,TRBV6-2/TRBV6-3,TRBD2,CASSLTSGVTDTQYF,TGTGCCAGCAGCCTGACTAGCGGGGTGACAGATACGCAGTATTTT
NA,TRBJ2-5,TRBV7-9,TRBD2,CASSLGASGEIETQYF,TGTGCCAGCAGCTTAGGGGCTAGCGGTGAGATAGAGACCCAGTACTTC
NA,TRBJ2-3,TRBV5-1,TRBD2,CASSPMTSGGGTDTQYF,TGCGCCAGCAGCCCTATGACTAGCGGGGGGGGCACAGATACGCAGTATTTT
NA,TRBJ2-7,TRBV6-2/TRBV6-3,NA,CASSYRDRTEQYF,TGTGCCAGCAGTTACAGAGACAGAACCGAGCAGTACTTC
NA,TRBJ2-5,TRBV11-2,TRBD2,CASSLSGAPGGLETQYF,TGTGCCAGCAGCTTAAGTGGGGCCCCGGGGGGGCTGGAGACCCAGTACTTC
NA,TRBJ2-1,TRBV6-5,TRBD1,CASSYLGQGGEQFF,TGTGCCAGCAGTTACTTGGGACAGGGCGGTGAGCAGTTCTTC
NA,TRBJ1-1,TRBV5-1,NA,CASSLDSGEVAEAFF,TGCGCCAGCAGCTTGGATTCCGGGGAGGTCGCTGAAGCTTTCTTT